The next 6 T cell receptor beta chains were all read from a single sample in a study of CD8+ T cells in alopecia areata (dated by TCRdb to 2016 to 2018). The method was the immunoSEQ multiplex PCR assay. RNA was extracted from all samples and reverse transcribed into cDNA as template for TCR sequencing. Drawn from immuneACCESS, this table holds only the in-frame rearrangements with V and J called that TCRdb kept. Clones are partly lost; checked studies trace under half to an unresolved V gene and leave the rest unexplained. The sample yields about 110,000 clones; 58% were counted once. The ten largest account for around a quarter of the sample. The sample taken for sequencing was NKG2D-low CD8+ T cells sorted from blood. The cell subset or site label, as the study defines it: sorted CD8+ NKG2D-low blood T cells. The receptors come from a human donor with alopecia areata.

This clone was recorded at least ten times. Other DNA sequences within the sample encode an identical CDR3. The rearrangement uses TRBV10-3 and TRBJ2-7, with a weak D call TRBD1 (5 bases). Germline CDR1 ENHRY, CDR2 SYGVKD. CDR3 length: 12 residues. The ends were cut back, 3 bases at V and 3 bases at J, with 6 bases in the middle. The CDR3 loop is CAISEDSYEQYF. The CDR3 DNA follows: TGTGCCATCAGTGAAGACAGCTACGAGCAGTACTTC.

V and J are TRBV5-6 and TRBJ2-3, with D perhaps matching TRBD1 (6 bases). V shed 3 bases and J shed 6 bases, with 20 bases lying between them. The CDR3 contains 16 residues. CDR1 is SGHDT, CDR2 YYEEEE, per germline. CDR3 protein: CASSSEQIQGWDTQYF. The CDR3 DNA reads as TGTGCCAGCAGCTCGGAGCAAATACAGGGATGGGATACGCAGTATTTT.

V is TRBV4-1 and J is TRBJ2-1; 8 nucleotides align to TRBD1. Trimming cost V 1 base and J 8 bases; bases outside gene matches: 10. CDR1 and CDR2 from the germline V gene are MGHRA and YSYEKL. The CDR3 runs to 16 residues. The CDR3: CASSQVTDRAYDEQFF. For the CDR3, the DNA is TGCGCCAGCAGCCAAGTTACGGACAGGGCTTACGATGAGCAGTTCTTC.

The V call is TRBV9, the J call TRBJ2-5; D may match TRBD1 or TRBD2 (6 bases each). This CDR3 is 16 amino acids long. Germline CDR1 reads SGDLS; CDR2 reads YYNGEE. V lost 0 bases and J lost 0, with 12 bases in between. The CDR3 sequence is CASSVEGGLYQETQYF. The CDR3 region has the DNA TGTGCCAGCAGCGTAGAGGGGGGATTGTACCAAGAGACCCAGTACTTC.

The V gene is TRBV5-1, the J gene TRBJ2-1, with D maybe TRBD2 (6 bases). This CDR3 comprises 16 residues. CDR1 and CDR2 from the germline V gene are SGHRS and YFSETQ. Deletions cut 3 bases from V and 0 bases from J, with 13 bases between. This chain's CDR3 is CASSWDFSSSYNEQFF. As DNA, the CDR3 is TGCGCCAGCAGCTGGGACTTCTCCAGCTCCTACAATGAGCAGTTCTTC.

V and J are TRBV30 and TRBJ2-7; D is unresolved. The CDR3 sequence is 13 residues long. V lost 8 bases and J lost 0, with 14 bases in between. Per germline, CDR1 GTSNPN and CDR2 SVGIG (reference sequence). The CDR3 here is CAVLLGHSYEQYF. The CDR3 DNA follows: TGTGCCGTACTCCTTGGTCACTCCTACGAGCAGTACTTC.